This is a list of T cell receptor beta chains from one sample in a study of PD-1 blockade in classical Hodgkin lymphoma. Only in-frame clones appear in the TCRdb table, and some are missing; sequencing was by immunoSEQ multiplex PCR. The table lists some 53,000 clones, around 86% of them singletons. Source: peripheral blood mononuclear cells (PBMCs), taken before the fourth cycle of nivolumab. These receptors were obtained from a human donor with classical Hodgkin lymphoma. The CDR3 runs from the conserved cysteine through the conserved F or W. D genes are given only for firm matches. The size of a clone is reported for some rows only, either as once, few or many, or as a class for expanded clones.

V gene	D gene	J gene	clone size	CDR3 DNA	CDR3 protein
TRBV11-3	.	TRBJ1-6	.	TGTGCCAGCAGCTTAGGATGGAATTCACCCCTCCACTTT	CASSLGWNSPLHF
TRBV9	.	TRBJ2-1	.	TGTGCCAGCAGCGTAGGGTATGAGCAGTTCTTC	CASSVGYEQFF
TRBV4-1	TRBD2	TRBJ2-2	.	TGCGCCAGCAGGCGGGAGGGGGGAAACACCGGGGAGCTGTTTTTT	CASRREGGNTGELFF
TRBV29-1	.	TRBJ2-7	.	TGCAGCGTGGAGGACGGTAGCTCCTACGAGCAGTACTTC	CSVEDGSSYEQYF
TRBV6-5	.	TRBJ1-2	.	TGTGCCAGCAGACCTGGTGGGCTGGGGTATGGCTACACCTTC	CASRPGGLGYGYTF
TRBV9	.	TRBJ2-7	.	TGTGCCAGCAGCCCGACAGGGAGGACTCTGCACTACGAGCAGTACTTC	CASSPTGRTLHYEQYF
TRBV6-1	TRBD2	TRBJ2-7	few	TGTGCCAGCAGTGAGGGGCTAGCGGGAGTCTACGAGCAGTACTTC	CASSEGLAGVYEQYF
TRBV28	.	TRBJ1-1	.	TGTGCCAGCATTTTGCAGTGGAACACTGAAGCTTTCTTT	CASILQWNTEAFF
TRBV14	.	TRBJ1-2	.	TGTGCCAGCAGCCAAGTGAAGGACTTCTATGGCTACACCTTC	CASSQVKDFYGYTF
TRBV28	TRBD1	TRBJ2-5	.	TGTGCCAGCAAGCCTCCGGGACAGTTTGAAGAGACCCAGTACTTC	CASKPPGQFEETQYF
TRBV11-2	.	TRBJ2-5	once	TGTGCCAGCAGCTTACTCGGGTCTCGCGACCAAGAGACCCAGTACTTC	CASSLLGSRDQETQYF
TRBV19	TRBD1	TRBJ2-5	.	TGTGCCAGTAGCAACCACAGGGGCGGCGGACAAGAGACCCAGTACTTC	CASSNHRGGGQETQYF
TRBV5-1	.	TRBJ2-5	few	TGCGCCAGCAGCAGCCAGATCCAAGAGACCCAGTACTTC	CASSSQIQETQYF
TRBV18	.	TRBJ2-1	.	TGTGCCAGCTCAGCCGACTACTCCGATGAGCAGTTCTTC	CASSADYSDEQFF
TRBV6-5	.	TRBJ2-1	.	TGTGCCAGCAGTCTTCTAGCGACCTCGTACAATGAGCAGTTCTTC	CASSLLATSYNEQFF
TRBV5-8	TRBD2	TRBJ2-5	.	TGTGCCAGCAGAGTCCCGGGAGGGCGGGAGACCCAGTACTTC	CASRVPGGRETQYF
TRBV5-1	.	TRBJ1-2	.	TGCGCCAGCAGTTCTACGACAGGCAGCTATGGCTACACCTTC	CASSSTTGSYGYTF
TRBV23-1	TRBD2	TRBJ2-5	.	TGCGCCAGCAGTCAATCTTGGACTAGCGGGAGAGGAGAGACCCAGTACTTC	CASSQSWTSGRGETQYF